This TCR beta chain was profiled in a study of Tregs in tolerant kidney transplant recipients. The nonmyeloablative bone marrow transplants came from related graft donors, with transient mixed chimerism. Trimming removed 5 bases at V and 3 bases at J, with 16 bases between. CDR1 is GTSNPN, CDR2 SVGIG, per germline (reference sequence). There are 14 residues in the CDR3. Some clones are missing from TCRdb's copy, which holds only in-frame ones; the method was immunoSEQ multiplex PCR. The sample carries approximately 60,000 clones, over 75% recorded once. Sequencing was performed on CD4+ T cells from blood (PBMCs), taken 6 months after the transplant. This sequence was found in a human patient who received a combined kidney and bone marrow transplant. The T cells may partly be graft donor cells. V usage is TRBV30 and J usage is TRBJ1-1, with D possibly being TRBD1 (5 bases). The CDR3 DNA reads TGTGCCTGGGGGACTGGTGGGGGGTACACTGAAGCTTTCTTT. It specifies CAWGTGGGYTEAFF.